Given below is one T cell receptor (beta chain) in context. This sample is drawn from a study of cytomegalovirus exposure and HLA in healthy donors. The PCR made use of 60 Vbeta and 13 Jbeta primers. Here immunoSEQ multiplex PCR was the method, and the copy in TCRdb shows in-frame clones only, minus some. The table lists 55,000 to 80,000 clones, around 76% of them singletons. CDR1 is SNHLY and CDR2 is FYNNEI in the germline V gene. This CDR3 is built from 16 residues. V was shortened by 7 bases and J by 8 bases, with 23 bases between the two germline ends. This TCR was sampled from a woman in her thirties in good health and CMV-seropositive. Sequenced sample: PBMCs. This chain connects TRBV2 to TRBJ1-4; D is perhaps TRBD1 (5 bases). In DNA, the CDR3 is TGTGCCAGCACCGAATCGGGTGGCAGGGTATGGGAAAAACTGTTTTTT. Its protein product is CASTESGGRVWEKLFF.